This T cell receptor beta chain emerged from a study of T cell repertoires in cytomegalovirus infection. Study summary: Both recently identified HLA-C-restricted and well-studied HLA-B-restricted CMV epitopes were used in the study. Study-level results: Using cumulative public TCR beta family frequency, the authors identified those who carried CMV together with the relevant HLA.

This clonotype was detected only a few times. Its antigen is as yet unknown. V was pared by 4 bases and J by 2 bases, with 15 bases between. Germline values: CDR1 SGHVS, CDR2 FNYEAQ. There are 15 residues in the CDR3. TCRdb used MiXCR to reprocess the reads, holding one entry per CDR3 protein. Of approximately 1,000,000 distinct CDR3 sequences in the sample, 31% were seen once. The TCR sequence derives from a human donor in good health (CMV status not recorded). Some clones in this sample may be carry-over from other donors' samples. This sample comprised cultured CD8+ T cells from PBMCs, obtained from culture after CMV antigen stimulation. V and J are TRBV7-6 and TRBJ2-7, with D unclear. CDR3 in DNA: TGTGCCAGCAGCTCCCGCTCGGTGGGCGCCTACGAGCAGTACTTC. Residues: CASSSRSVGAYEQYF.